Given below is one T cell receptor (beta chain) in context. The Seattle patients, enrolled during active infection, were followed longitudinally. The CDR3 sequence is 15 residues long. The germline V gene has CDR1 SEHNR and CDR2 FQNEAQ (reference sequence). V was pared by 5 bases and J by 8 bases, with 18 bases between. This record comes from a study of blood T cell repertoires in COVID-19. Looking at the study overall: Some COVID-19 samples were acute and others convalescent; all came from the United States, Italy and Spain. PBMCs, B-cell-depleted T cells, or T cells were the source of the cDNA or gDNA that made up the material.

Study processing details: By means of reference gene primer amplification, nucleated cell counts were estimated. The assay was immunoSEQ multiplex PCR, and TCRdb's table has in-frame clones only and misses some. V and J calls and clone size are as listed in that table; D and trimming were resolved from the DNA. Of around 270,000 clones detected, 80% to 95% appear once; the ten largest clones hold approximately 2.6%. The clonotype was recovered from a person aged 18-29 years with COVID-19, enrolled during active disease. V usage is TRBV7-9 and J usage is TRBJ1-4, with D tentatively TRBD1 (6 bases). Source material: peripheral blood. The chain's CDR3 is CASSRGASGQEKLFF. Written as DNA, the CDR3 is TGTGCCAGCAGCCGCGGCGCTTCTGGACAGGAAAAACTGTTTTTT.